These 20 T cell receptor beta chains share one sample of origin, sequenced in a study of blood T cell repertoires in COVID-19. TCRdb keeps only in-frame clones here, not all; method: immunoSEQ multiplex PCR. The data show over 300,000 clones, with around 87% seen just once and 6.5% held by the top ten. The sequencing sample was made of peripheral blood. These receptors all stem from a man aged 18 to 29 with active or convalescent COVID-19.

Regarding this clone: This sample includes further DNA sequences coding for the same CDR3. J is TRBJ2-7 and V is TRBV9; TRBD1 might be the D (6 bases). V gave up 0 bases and J gave up 0 bases, with 10 bases separating them. Germline lookup yields CDR1 SGDLS and CDR2 YYNGEE. This CDR3 has 15 amino acids. CDR3 region: CASSVGSGASYEQYF. CDR3 DNA sequence: TGTGCCAGCAGCGTAGGGTCAGGGGCCTCCTACGAGCAGTACTTC.

Here the CDR3 reads CASSLAIGTSGTYEQYF. In DNA, the CDR3 is TGTGCCAGCAGCTTAGCTATCGGGACTAGCGGTACCTACGAGCAGTACTTC. The J gene is TRBJ2-7, the V gene TRBV11-2; 11 nucleotides match TRBD2. The germline V gene encodes CDR1 SGHAT and CDR2 FQNNGV. V shed 1 base and J 2 bases; nucleotides not matched to a gene: 7. The CDR3 is 17 residues long.

V usage is TRBV7-9 and J usage is TRBJ2-3, with TRBD2 matching over 8 bases. Unmatched junction bases numbered 4, after V lost 7 bases and J lost 1 base. The CDR3 spans 14 residues. Germline CDR1 and CDR2: SEHNR and FQNEAQ (reference sequence). The CDR3 sequence is CASNGGARTDTQYF. Here the CDR3 DNA reads TGTGCCAGCAACGGGGGGGCTCGCACAGATACGCAGTATTTT. The complete variable domain, with remaining parts taken from reference TRBV7-9 and TRBJ2-3, reads DTGVSQNPRHKITKRGQNVTFRCDPISEHNRLYWYRQTLGQGPEFLTYFQNEAQLEKSRLLSDRFSAERPKGSFSTLEIQRTEQGDSAMYLCASNGGARTDTQYFGPGTRLTVL.

The V gene is TRBV7-9, the J gene TRBJ1-5; maybe TRBD1 (6 bases). CDR1 and CDR2 (germline): SEHNR, FQNEAQ (reference sequence). The CDR3 is 15 amino acids. Trimming removed 1 base from V and 6 bases from J, with 13 bases in between. This chain's CDR3 is CASSLGAGGGQPQHF. CDR3 nucleotides: TGTGCCAGCAGCTTAGGGGCTGGGGGCGGTCAGCCCCAGCATTTT.

This clone has a handful of counts. V is TRBV10-3 and J is TRBJ1-2, with D perhaps matching TRBD1 (6 bases). CDR3 length: 14 residues. Trimming left V 10 bases short and J 3 bases short, with 18 bases between. Germline CDR1 and CDR2: ENHRY and SYGVKD. The CDR3 spells CATRGAASYYGYTF. CDR3 nucleotide sequence: TGTGCCACCCGGGGGGCAGCCTCTTACTATGGCTACACCTTC.

The CDR3 DNA sequence: TGCGCCAGCAGCTCCCGACTAGCGGGGGAACAAGAGACCCAGTACTTC. Protein: CASSSRLAGEQETQYF. The chain carries TRBV4-1 and TRBJ2-5; TRBD2 aligns across 12 bases. There are 16 residues in the CDR3. Unmatched junction bases numbered 6, after V lost 5 bases and J lost 2 bases. From germline, CDR1 is MGHRA and CDR2 YSYEKL.

The chain uses TRBV5-1 and TRBJ1-1, with TRBD1 matching 7 bases. V was clipped by 4 bases and J by 4 bases; unmatched bases: 7. CDR1 and CDR2 (germline): SGHRS, YFSETQ. The CDR3 loop spans 14 amino acids. The CDR3 coding sequence is TGCGCCAGCAGCGGAACAGGGGCGGTCACTGAAGCTTTCTTT. Amino acid sequence: CASSGTGAVTEAFF.

V gene TRBV9 combines with J gene TRBJ2-7, with 10 bases fitting TRBD2. The trim removed 4 bases at V and 2 bases at J, leaving 3 bases unmatched. Per germline, CDR1 SGDLS and CDR2 YYNGEE. The length of the CDR3 is 14 residues. The CDR3 nucleotides are TGTGCCAGCAGCTTTAGCGGGAGGCCCTACGAGCAGTACTTC. Protein sequence: CASSFSGRPYEQYF.

The chain joins TRBV20-1 to TRBJ2-5, with 10 positions matching TRBD2. Germline V CDR1 and CDR2: DFQATT, SNEGSKA (reference sequence). This CDR3 comprises 15 residues. The trim removed 3 bases at V and 3 bases at J, leaving 7 bases unmatched. The CDR3: CSASELAGVKETQYF. CDR3 coding DNA: TGCAGTGCTAGTGAGCTAGCGGGGGTAAAAGAGACCCAGTACTTC.

V usage is TRBV12-3 or TRBV12-4 and J usage is TRBJ1-5; the D gene is possibly TRBD1 (5 bases). The CDR3 spans 13 residues. V was cut by 6 bases and J by 5 bases, with 11 bases left in between. CDR3 in DNA: TGTGCCAGCAGCCACCTAGGGGATCAGCCCCAGCATTTT. Translating gives CASSHLGDQPQHF.

J is TRBJ1-1 and V is TRBV5-1; 12 bases agree with TRBD1. Germline CDR1 SGHRS, CDR2 YFSETQ. This CDR3 contains 15 residues. The J segment lost 1 base and the V segment lost 3 bases, leaving 1 base of the junction unmatched. DNA for the CDR3: TGCGCCAGCAGCTGGGGACAGGGGGCGAACACTGAAGCTTTCTTT. Translating gives CASSWGQGANTEAFF.

As regards this clone: Compared with germline, one end of the junction differs, possibly owing to a read error. This chain links TRBV5-1 with TRBJ2-6, with a possible D match to TRBD1 (5 bases). This CDR3 spans 14 amino acids. Germline values: CDR1 SGHRS, CDR2 YFSETQ. CDR3: CASSGDGGANVLTF. CDR3 sequence (DNA): TGCGCCAGCAGCGGCGACGGTGGGGCCAACGTGCTGACTTTC.

The genes are TRBV5-5 and TRBJ2-7; 7 bases are shared with TRBD2. Trimming at V came to 2 bases and at J to 0 bases, leaving 5 bases not matched to a gene. This CDR3 contains 15 residues. Germline loops: CDR1 SGHKS, CDR2 YYEKEE (reference sequence). Here the CDR3 DNA reads TGTGCCAGCAGCTTCCCCGGGGGGAGCTCCTACGAGCAGTACTTC. Encoded protein: CASSFPGGSSYEQYF.

The chain couples TRBV3-1 (or the pseudogene TRBV3-2) to TRBJ1-2; TRBD1 is a possible D gene (6 bases). The V gene lost 1 base and the J gene lost 6 bases, with 27 bases spanning the gap. Germline CDR1 and CDR2: LGHDT and YNNKEL (reference sequence). The CDR3 consists of 19 residues. In DNA, the CDR3 is TGTGCCAGCAGCCAAGTTCTCGCCGAGTCAGGGGTGGAACGTAATGGCTACACCTTC. Translated: CASSQVLAESGVERNGYTF.

The V and J genes are TRBV7-3 and TRBJ2-2; 10 bases agree with TRBD1. Germline loops: CDR1 SGHTA, CDR2 FQGTGA. The V and J ends lost 5 bases and 8 bases, in that order; junction bases with no gene match: 5. This CDR3 contains 14 residues. The CDR3 protein is CASSADRGQGELFF. Written as DNA, the CDR3 is TGTGCCAGCAGCGCCGACAGGGGGCAGGGGGAGCTGTTTTTT.

This sequence joins TRBV29-1 and TRBJ2-3; the D is unclear. This CDR3 region has 14 residues. Trimming pared 4 bases from V and 2 bases from J, leaving 13 bases between. In germline, CDR1 is SQVTM, CDR2 ANQGSEA. CDR3 nucleotide sequence: TGCAGCGTTGGAAGCAGACTGTACACAGATACGCAGTATTTT. It encodes CSVGSRLYTDTQYF.

The chain recombines TRBV9 with TRBJ1-2; D is possibly TRBD1 (5 bases). The CDR3 is made up of 13 amino acids. CDR1 and CDR2 (germline): SGDLS, YYNGEE. Deletions cut 4 bases from V and 7 bases from J, with 14 bases between. CDR3 nucleotide sequence: TGTGCCAGCAGCCCTGAGGCAGGGCCTGGCTACACCTTC. Translation: CASSPEAGPGYTF.

The chain joins TRBV6-6 to TRBJ1-5; perhaps TRBD1 as D (6 bases). The germline gives CDR1 MNHNY, CDR2 SVGAGI (reference sequence). V lost 0 bases, J lost 7 bases, and 16 bases lay in between. The CDR3 has 16 residues. The CDR3 here is CASSYSGSGGGQPQHF. DNA for the CDR3: TGTGCCAGCAGTTACTCGGGTTCGGGGGGCGGACAGCCCCAGCATTTT.

The V gene is TRBV9, the J gene TRBJ1-2; 7 nucleotides match TRBD1. J was trimmed by 4 bases and V by 0 bases; bases with no gene match: 12. CDR1 is SGDLS and CDR2 is YYNGEE in the germline V gene. CDR3 size: 17 residues. In DNA, the CDR3 is TGTGCCAGCAGCGTAGCCCCCGGGTTGACAGGGAGCTATGGCTACACCTTC. Translation: CASSVAPGLTGSYGYTF.

The V gene is TRBV27, the J gene TRBJ2-2, with 7 bases identical to TRBD1. The CDR3 loop spans 19 amino acids. CDR1 and CDR2 (germline): MNHEY, SMNVEV (reference sequence). The V gene end was trimmed by 3 bases and the J gene end by 2 bases; junction bases not matched to a gene: 15. This CDR3 reads CASSFVFSAGTANTGELFF. The CDR3 DNA follows: TGTGCCAGCAGTTTTGTTTTCAGCGCCGGGACAGCCAACACCGGGGAGCTGTTTTTT.